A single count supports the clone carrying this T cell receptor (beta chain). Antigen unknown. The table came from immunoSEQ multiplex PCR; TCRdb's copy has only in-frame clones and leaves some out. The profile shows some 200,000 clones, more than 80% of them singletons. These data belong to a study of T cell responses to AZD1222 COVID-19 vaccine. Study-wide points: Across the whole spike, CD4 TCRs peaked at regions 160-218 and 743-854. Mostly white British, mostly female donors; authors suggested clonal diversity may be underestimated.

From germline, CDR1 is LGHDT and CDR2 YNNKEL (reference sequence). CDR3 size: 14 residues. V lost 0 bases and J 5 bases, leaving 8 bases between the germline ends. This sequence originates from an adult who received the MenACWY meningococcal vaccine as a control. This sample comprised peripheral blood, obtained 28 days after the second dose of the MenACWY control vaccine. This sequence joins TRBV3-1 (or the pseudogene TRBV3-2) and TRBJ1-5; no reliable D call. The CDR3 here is CASSQDLGYQPQHF. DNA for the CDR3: TGTGCCAGCAGCCAAGATCTCGGGTATCAGCCCCAGCATTTT.